Shown below are 26 T cell receptor beta chains from a single sample sequenced in a study of blood T cell repertoires in COVID-19. Profiling relied on immunoSEQ multiplex PCR, and the TCRdb table lists in-frame clones only, not all of them. The sample consists of about 230,000 clones, 87% of them appearing once. Sample: peripheral blood. Source of these receptors: a woman under 30 who had recovered from COVID-19.

The genes are TRBV28 and TRBJ2-7; 9 nucleotides match TRBD1. Germline assignment: CDR1 MDHEN and CDR2 SYDVKM. The junction had 6 bases not matched to a gene; V was cut back by 3 bases and J by 6 bases. This CDR3 contains 14 residues. The CDR3, as DNA: TGTGCCAGCAGTTTGGGGGACAGGGCGGGCGAGCAGTACTTC. This codes for CASSLGDRAGEQYF.

The chain joins TRBV20-1 to TRBJ1-2; 7 positions agree with TRBD1. The CDR3 covers 11 residues. Trimming at V came to 8 bases and at J to 7 bases, leaving 7 bases not matched to a gene. CDR1 is DFQATT and CDR2 is SNEGSKA in the germline V gene (reference sequence). The CDR3 DNA reads as TGCAGTTCGCCTAAGGGGGCTGGCTACACCTTC. Its translation is CSSPKGAGYTF.

J is TRBJ2-1 and V is TRBV7-2; the match to TRBD2 covers 7 bases. Per germline, CDR1 SGHTA and CDR2 FQGNSA. The junction had 9 bases not matched to a gene; V was cut back by 5 bases and J by 2 bases. The CDR3 is 16 amino acids. The chain's CDR3 is CASSPFVGGAYNEQFF. The CDR3 DNA sequence: TGTGCCAGCAGCCCCTTCGTGGGGGGGGCCTACAATGAGCAGTTCTTC. The variable domain in full, completed from reference TRBV7-2 and TRBJ2-1, reads GAGVSQSPSNKVTEKGKDVELRCDPISGHTALYWYRQSLGQGLEFLIYFQGNSAPDKSGLPSDRFSAERTGGSVSTLTIQRTQQEDSAVYLCASSPFVGGAYNEQFFGPGTRLTVL.

This clone was seen a single time. The CDR3 protein is CASSSRRGRGSTEAFF. The CDR3, as DNA: TGTGCCAGCAGCTCCCGCAGGGGGCGCGGGAGCACTGAAGCTTTCTTT. This chain joins TRBV7-3 and TRBJ1-1; the match to TRBD1 covers 8 bases. In germline, CDR1 is SGHTA, CDR2 FQGTGA. This CDR3 comprises 16 residues. The junction had 11 bases not matched to a gene; V was cut back by 4 bases and J by 4 bases.

The chain has TRBV7-2 and TRBJ2-5; D uncertain. V lost 3 bases, J lost 0 bases, and 14 bases lay in between. CDR3 length: 16 amino acids. The V gene's germline CDR1 is SGHTA and CDR2 FQGNSA. DNA for the CDR3: TGTGCCAGCAGCTTTTTGAGAACCCTGAACCAAGAGACCCAGTACTTC. Amino acids: CASSFLRTLNQETQYF.

The CDR3 DNA follows: TGTGCCAGCAGCCGATGGACAGGGTCAGGAAACACCATATATTTT. Amino acid sequence: CASSRWTGSGNTIYF. This chain joins TRBV3-1 (or the pseudogene TRBV3-2) and TRBJ1-3; 8 bases match TRBD1. V trimming: 4 bases; J trimming: 4 bases; junction bases outside the gene matches: 6. CDR1 and CDR2 (germline): LGHDT, YNNKEL (reference sequence). The CDR3 spans 15 residues.

The chain joins TRBV3-1 (or the pseudogene TRBV3-2) to TRBJ2-7; 7 bases are a match to TRBD1. Losses at the gene ends were 1 base for V and 1 base for J; bases not matched to a gene: 4. Germline assignment: CDR1 LGHDT and CDR2 YNNKEL (reference sequence). The length of the CDR3 is 15 residues. In nucleotides, the CDR3 is TGTGCCAGCAGCCAAGGTCCAGGGGGTTCCTACGAGCAGTACTTC. This translates into CASSQGPGGSYEQYF.

The gene calls are TRBV5-4 and TRBJ1-5; 10 nucleotides match TRBD1. J gave up 6 bases and V 4 bases, and 7 bases lay outside the gene matches. This CDR3 has 15 residues. The germline gives CDR1 SGHNT, CDR2 YYREEE (reference sequence). The DNA for the CDR3 is TGTGCCAGCAGCCCGGGACAGGGGTTTAGTCAGCCCCAGCATTTT. The encoded protein is CASSPGQGFSQPQHF.

This clone was counted a single time. This sequence joins TRBV29-1 and TRBJ1-1, with D tentatively TRBD1 (5 bases). The V gene lost 4 bases and the J gene lost 3 bases, with 18 bases spanning the gap. Germline V gives CDR1 SQVTM, CDR2 ANQGSEA. This CDR3 has 15 amino acids. The CDR3 region is CSVAGSRGGYTEAFF. CDR3 coding DNA: TGCAGCGTTGCAGGTTCCCGGGGGGGTTACACTGAAGCTTTCTTT.

The chain couples TRBV30 to TRBJ1-2; 7 bases are shared with TRBD1. The CDR3 extends over 14 amino acids. V shed 3 bases and J 4 bases; nucleotides not matched to a gene: 8. The germline V gene encodes CDR1 GTSNPN and CDR2 SVGIG (reference sequence). The CDR3 region is CAWSPGGPIYGYTF. In nucleotides, the CDR3 is TGTGCCTGGAGCCCAGGGGGGCCTATCTATGGCTACACCTTC.

V gene TRBV11-2 combines with J gene TRBJ2-7; D unclear. The CDR3 loop spans 11 amino acids. V was shortened by 6 bases and J by 4 bases, with 7 bases between the two germline ends. Germline assignment: CDR1 SGHAT and CDR2 FQNNGV. The CDR3, as DNA: TGTGCCAGCAGTCGACATTACGAGCAGTACTTC. Amino acid sequence: CASSRHYEQYF.

The chain is built from TRBV28 and TRBJ1-5; TRBD1 matches 8 bases. In germline, CDR1 is MDHEN, CDR2 SYDVKM. The length of the CDR3 is 14 residues. V shed 6 bases, J shed 7 bases, and the junction held 8 bases outside the gene matches. The CDR3 region is CASRTDRVGQPQHF. The DNA for the CDR3 is TGTGCCAGCAGAACGGACAGGGTGGGACAGCCCCAGCATTTT.

The rearrangement links TRBV19 to TRBJ2-2; tentative D call: TRBD1 (5 bases). The CDR3 length is 13 residues. The V and J ends lost 5 bases and 6 bases respectively, with 10 bases between them. CDR1 and CDR2 from the germline V gene are LNHDA and SQIVND (reference sequence). The CDR3 protein is CASSGSGPGELFF. The CDR3 DNA reads as TGTGCCAGTAGTGGGTCAGGGCCCGGGGAGCTGTTTTTT.

The CDR3 is CASASLAEETQYF. For the CDR3, the DNA is TGTGCCAGCGCTTCGCTAGCGGAAGAGACCCAGTACTTC. The chain carries TRBV7-3 and TRBJ2-5; 7 positions match TRBD2. Germline V gene data show CDR1 as SGHTA and CDR2 as FQGTGA. The V segment lost 8 bases and the J segment 3 bases; nucleotides outside the gene matches: 6. The CDR3 length is 13 residues.

This chain uses TRBV2 with TRBJ2-7, with TRBD2 matching 12 bases. In germline, CDR1 is SNHLY, CDR2 FYNNEI. CDR3 length: 14 residues. V was pared by 6 bases and J by 3 bases, with 3 bases of the junction left unmatched. The CDR3 spells CASRGLAGLYEQYF. The CDR3 nucleotides are TGTGCCAGCAGGGGACTAGCGGGCCTCTACGAGCAGTACTTC. Full variable domain (remainder filled in from reference TRBV2 and TRBJ2-7): EPEVTQTPSHQVTQMGQEVILRCVPISNHLYFYWYRQILGQKVEFLVSFYNNEISEKSEIFDDQFSVERPDGSNFTLKIRSTKLEDSAMYFCASRGLAGLYEQYFGPGTRLTVT.

The rearrangement joins TRBV7-9 to TRBJ1-4, with D possibly TRBD1 on 5 matching bases. The CDR3 is made up of 12 amino acids. The germline V gene has CDR1 SEHNR and CDR2 FQNEAQ (reference sequence). V dropped 6 bases and J dropped 7 bases, with 9 bases sitting between them. Here the CDR3 DNA reads TGTGCCAGCAGGCCAGGGCGTGAAAAACTGTTTTTT. Residues: CASRPGREKLFF.

This sequence joins TRBV5-6 and TRBJ2-1, with D perhaps TRBD1 (6 bases). Germline loops: CDR1 SGHDT, CDR2 YYEEEE. V gave up 0 bases and J gave up 9 bases, with 13 bases separating them. This CDR3 has 14 residues. The CDR3 spells CASSLGVEGVEQFF. The CDR3 nucleotides are TGTGCCAGCAGCTTGGGGGTCGAGGGGGTTGAGCAGTTCTTC.

The V and J genes are TRBV29-1 and TRBJ2-7; no clear D gene. The V end was cut by 1 base, the J end by 5 bases, with 15 bases between. CDR1 is SQVTM, CDR2 ANQGSEA, per germline. The CDR3 consists of 14 residues. CDR3 protein: CSVEAAGLYNEQYF. The CDR3 nucleotides are TGCAGCGTTGAAGCGGCAGGATTATACAACGAGCAGTACTTC.

In DNA form, the CDR3 reads TGTGCCAGTAGTTTCCGGGAGGTACGAGGTCAGCCCCAGCATTTT. Its protein is CASSFREVRGQPQHF. The chain joins TRBV19 to TRBJ1-5, with D unresolved. V lost 5 bases, J lost 6 bases, and 17 bases lay in between. The length of the CDR3 is 15 residues. The V gene's germline CDR1 is LNHDA and CDR2 SQIVND (reference sequence).

This chain connects TRBV5-4 to TRBJ2-2; 7 nucleotides agree with TRBD1. The CDR3 is 17 residues long. After removal of 2 bases from V and 1 base from J, the junction contained 8 bases not matched to a gene. CDR1 SGHNT and CDR2 YYREEE come from the germline V gene (reference sequence). The CDR3 is CASSFPQGRKNTGELFF. In nucleotides, the CDR3 is TGTGCCAGCAGCTTTCCACAGGGGCGCAAGAACACCGGGGAGCTGTTTTTT.

The rearrangement joins TRBV30 to TRBJ1-5; weak D call: TRBD1 (6 bases). Per germline, CDR1 GTSNPN and CDR2 SVGIG (reference sequence). V gave up 1 base and J gave up 1 base, with 8 bases separating them. This CDR3 spans 14 amino acids. This chain's CDR3 is CAWSDGQSNQPQHF. The DNA of the CDR3 is TGTGCCTGGAGTGACGGACAGAGCAATCAGCCCCAGCATTTT.

The table lists this clone with a few counts. The chain couples TRBV7-3 to TRBJ2-1; 9 positions agree with TRBD2. The J segment lost 6 bases and the V segment lost 4 bases, leaving 7 bases of the junction unmatched. From germline, CDR1 is SGHTA and CDR2 FQGTGA. There are 15 residues in the CDR3. CDR3 loop: CASSSTREGFNEQFF. The CDR3 nucleotides read TGTGCCAGCAGCTCCACGCGGGAGGGCTTCAATGAGCAGTTCTTC.

The V and J genes are TRBV19 and TRBJ1-5, with no clear D. Germline V CDR1 and CDR2: LNHDA, SQIVND (reference sequence). The CDR3 covers 15 residues. V was shortened by 8 bases and J by 0 bases, with 14 bases between the two germline ends. In DNA, the CDR3 is TGTGCCAGTGCCCTAGTTGCCTATAGCAATCAGCCCCAGCATTTT. Its translation is CASALVAYSNQPQHF. Together with reference TRBV19 and TRBJ1-5, the CDR3 gives the full variable domain: DGGITQSPKYLFRKEGQNVTLSCEQNLNHDAMYWYRQDPGQGLRLIYYSQIVNDFQKGDIAEGYSVSREKKESFPLTVTSAQKNPTAFYLCASALVAYSNQPQHFGDGTRLSIL.

The chain carries TRBV7-9 and TRBJ2-7; perhaps TRBD1 as D (6 bases). This CDR3 comprises 15 residues. Trimming took off 2 bases at V and 4 bases at J, with 15 bases between the two ends. In germline, CDR1 is SEHNR, CDR2 FQNEAQ (reference sequence). The CDR3 DNA is TGTGCCAGCAGCTTAATTCCAGGGGCAAGGTACGAGCAGTACTTC. This codes for CASSLIPGARYEQYF.

The V and J genes are TRBV7-7 and TRBJ2-5; D might be TRBD1 (6 bases). This CDR3 region has 15 residues. Per the germline V gene, CDR1 is SSHAT and CDR2 is FNYEAQ (reference sequence). V lost 3 bases and J lost 5, with 16 bases in between. The chain's CDR3 is CASSFTGSISETQYF. The CDR3 coding sequence is TGTGCCAGCAGCTTCACAGGGAGTATTTCGGAGACCCAGTACTTC.

The chain couples TRBV5-1 to TRBJ2-5; a possible D gene is TRBD2 (5 bases). Germline lookup yields CDR1 SGHRS and CDR2 YFSETQ. The CDR3 totals 13 residues. V was cut by 4 bases and J by 2 bases, with 9 bases left in between. CDR3 in DNA: TGCGCCAGCAGCCCATCGGGGCAAGAGACCCAGTACTTC. Protein sequence: CASSPSGQETQYF.